This T cell receptor beta chain comes out of a study of blood T cell repertoires in COVID-19. Overall study: Acute and convalescent COVID-19 specimens originated in the United States, Italy and Spain. The analysed material was cDNA or gDNA that came from T cells, B-cell-depleted T cells, or PBMCs.

Seattle's enrolled individuals joined amid active infection and were then monitored longitudinally. Data came from immunoSEQ multiplex PCR; TCRdb stores just in-frame clones and leaves some out. Among about 12,000 clones, just over 70% were seen once, and the ten largest hold 6.1%. Trimming pared 7 bases from V and 4 bases from J, leaving 16 bases between. This CDR3 region has 14 residues. The germline CDR1 and CDR2 sequences are MNHEY and SMNVEV (reference sequence). This clonotype originated in a man between 60 and 75 years old with COVID-19, enrolled during active disease. The chain has TRBV27 and TRBJ1-2; D not resolved. The sample taken for sequencing was peripheral blood. CDR3 amino acids: CASKAAGTPYGYTF. The CDR3, as DNA: TGTGCCAGCAAAGCGGCAGGAACCCCCTATGGCTACACCTTC.